These T cell receptor beta chains were read from a single sample in a study of early T cells in non-severe SARS-CoV-2 infection. A single record per CDR3 protein comes from TCRdb applying MiXCR to the 5' RACE reads. The repertoire holds around 56,000 distinct CDR3 sequences, with about 7.7% as singletons. The sample here was whole blood, taken at baseline. These receptors came from an adult who was a healthcare worker with PCR-confirmed SARS-CoV-2 infection or an uninfected control (not recorded which). Both conserved end residues are part of each CDR3. The D gene is left open where the match is weak. Part of the rows lack a size; the others show once, few, many or a class for expanded clones.

v_gene	abundance	d_gene	j_gene	CDR3aa	CDR3nt
TRBV30	few	.	TRBJ2-7	CAWGGRADDGQYF	TGTGCCTGGGGCGGAAGGGCGGATGACGGGCAGTACTTC
TRBV9	few	.	TRBJ2-6	CASSVEGSSLGANVLTF	TGTGCCAGCAGCGTAGAGGGTTCAAGCTTGGGGGCCAACGTCCTGACTTTC
TRBV10-3	few	TRBD2	TRBJ2-5	CAISTGTSQETQYF	TGTGCCATCAGTACCGGGACTAGCCAAGAGACCCAGTACTTC
TRBV11-2	many	.	TRBJ2-4	CASSSTIQYF	TGTGCCAGCAGCTCTACCATTCAGTACTTC
TRBV5-1	few	TRBD1	TRBJ2-3	CASSYRPRDRVWGTDTQYF	TGCGCCAGCAGCTACAGACCCCGGGACAGGGTTTGGGGGACAGATACGCAGTATTTT
TRBV6-5	.	.	TRBJ2-4	CASSRRTDEVNIRYF	TGTGCCAGCAGTCGAAGGACAGATGAGGTGAACATTCGGTACTTC
TRBV12-3/TRBV12-4	few	.	TRBJ1-4	CASSALQRYNEKLFF	TGTGCCAGCAGTGCGTTACAGCGCTATAATGAAAAACTGTTTTTT
TRBV5-4	few	.	TRBJ2-1	CASSFNRVGYNEQFF	TGTGCCAGCAGCTTTAACAGGGTTGGATACAATGAGCAGTTCTTC
TRBV30	many	TRBD1	TRBJ2-2	CATDRAEATGELFF	TGTGCCACGGACAGGGCGGAGGCCACCGGGGAGCTGTTTTTT
TRBV29-1	.	.	TRBJ2-3	CSGRQTSGTDTQYF	TGCAGCGGGAGACAGACCAGTGGTACAGATACGCAGTATTTT
TRBV12-3/TRBV12-4	many	TRBD2	TRBJ2-3	CASSLRLAGYTDTQYF	TGTGCCAGCAGTTTAAGGCTAGCGGGATACACAGATACGCAGTATTTT
TRBV11-2	.	TRBD1	TRBJ2-3	CASSLPGTVGTDTQYF	TGTGCCAGCAGCTTACCCGGGACAGTAGGCACAGATACGCAGTATTTT
TRBV11-2	many	.	TRBJ2-1	CASSSSGQGARNEQFF	TGTGCCAGCAGCTCTAGCGGCCAGGGGGCGCGCAATGAGCAGTTCTTC
TRBV20-1	few	.	TRBJ2-7	CSARTYEQYF	TGCAGTGCTAGAACCTACGAGCAGTACTTC
TRBV29-1	few	.	TRBJ2-3	CSVDGDRATQYF	TGCAGCGTTGATGGGGATCGGGCTACGCAGTATTTT